Following are 30 T cell receptor beta chains from one sample sequenced in a study of cytomegalovirus exposure and HLA in healthy donors. The PCR made use of 60 Vbeta and 13 Jbeta primers. Sequencing was performed with immunoSEQ multiplex PCR; in TCRdb, only in-frame clones are kept and a portion is missing. The data hold some 80,000 clones, with 78% observed a single time. Sequenced input: PBMCs. These receptors came from a man aged 18 to 30 in good health and CMV-seropositive.

The chain links TRBV7-2 to TRBJ2-7, with a weak D call TRBD2 (6 bases). Per germline, CDR1 SGHTA and CDR2 FQGNSA. V lost 5 bases, J lost 4 bases, and 18 bases lay in between. This CDR3 has 15 residues. The CDR3 DNA reads TGTGCCAGCAGCCTCCGGACCGCGGCGGGGTACGAGCAGTACTTC. Protein: CASSLRTAAGYEQYF. Full variable domain (rest looked up from reference TRBV7-2 and TRBJ2-7): GAGVSQSPSNKVTEKGKDVELRCDPISGHTALYWYRQSLGQGLEFLIYFQGNSAPDKSGLPSDRFSAERTGGSVSTLTIQRTQQEDSAVYLCASSLRTAAGYEQYFGPGTRLTVT.

V usage is TRBV2 and J usage is TRBJ1-2; D ambiguous. The CDR3 is 12 residues long. V was clipped by 8 bases and J by 8 bases, with 15 bases between them. Germline-derived CDR1 and CDR2 are SNHLY and FYNNEI. CDR3 bases: TGTGCCAGCGATTGGGCTTCTGGGGGCTACACCTTC. As protein: CASDWASGGYTF.

The chain joins TRBV5-4 to TRBJ2-1, with 8 bases fitting TRBD2. The CDR3 sequence is 19 residues long. V shed 0 bases and J 3 bases; nucleotides not matched to a gene: 14. From germline, CDR1 is SGHNT and CDR2 YYREEE (reference sequence). The CDR3 reads CASSLDVAGSGTFYNEQFF. The CDR3 nucleotides are TGTGCCAGCAGCTTGGACGTAGCGGGAAGCGGCACTTTCTACAATGAGCAGTTCTTC.

The chain links TRBV7-9 to TRBJ2-1, with 10 bases that match TRBD2. The CDR3 length is 15 residues. The ends lost 4 bases at V and 5 bases at J; junction bases unmatched: 5. Germline values: CDR1 SEHNR, CDR2 FQNEAQ (reference sequence). As DNA, the CDR3 is TGTGCCAGCAGCTACACTAGCGGGGTCCACAATGAGCAGTTCTTC. Translated: CASSYTSGVHNEQFF. The full variable domain, completed using reference TRBV7-9 and TRBJ2-1, is DTGVSQNPRHKITKRGQNVTFRCDPISEHNRLYWYRQTLGQGPEFLTYFQNEAQLEKSRLLSDRFSAERPKGSFSTLEIQRTEQGDSAMYLCASSYTSGVHNEQFFGPGTRLTVL.

V and J are TRBV4-1 and TRBJ2-7; D is perhaps TRBD2 (5 bases). The CDR3 is 15 residues long. Germline-derived CDR1 and CDR2 are MGHRA and YSYEKL. The germline V and J ends were trimmed by 4 bases and 0 bases, with 13 bases remaining between them. The CDR3 nucleotides read TGCGCCAGCAGCCCACGGACTGTCGTCTCCTACGAGCAGTACTTC. Translated, it gives CASSPRTVVSYEQYF.

V is TRBV7-9 and J is TRBJ1-1; 9 bases fit TRBD1. CDR3 length: 14 residues. V shed 6 bases, J shed 11 bases, and the junction held 13 bases outside the gene matches. CDR1 and CDR2 from the germline V gene are SEHNR and FQNEAQ (reference sequence). The CDR3 spells CASRTTGGSPPAFF. CDR3 DNA: TGTGCCAGCAGAACCACAGGGGGCTCCCCTCCGGCTTTCTTT. The full variable domain, in which reference TRBV7-9 and TRBJ1-1 provide the parts outside the CDR3, is DTGVSQNPRHKITKRGQNVTFRCDPISEHNRLYWYRQTLGQGPEFLTYFQNEAQLEKSRLLSDRFSAERPKGSFSTLEIQRTEQGDSAMYLCASRTTGGSPPAFFGQGTRLTVV.

The chain couples TRBV5-6 to TRBJ2-5; D unclear. V dropped 0 bases and J dropped 4 bases, with 4 bases sitting between them. The germline gives CDR1 SGHDT, CDR2 YYEEEE. This CDR3 comprises 12 residues. The CDR3 DNA sequence: TGTGCCAGCAGCTTGGCCTCAGAGACCCAGTACTTC. As protein: CASSLASETQYF.

There are a few counts of this clone. This chain links TRBV5-1 with TRBJ2-1, with 10 bases identical to TRBD2. V was clipped by 7 bases and J by 2 bases; unmatched bases: 6. CDR3 length: 15 amino acids. In germline, CDR1 is SGHRS, CDR2 YFSETQ. The CDR3 sequence is CASHGLAAPYNEQFF. CDR3 sequence (DNA): TGCGCCAGCCACGGACTAGCGGCGCCCTACAATGAGCAGTTCTTC.

The chain recombines TRBV9 with TRBJ2-5, with D perhaps TRBD2 (5 bases). Germline V gene sequence: CDR1 SGDLS, CDR2 YYNGEE. Deletions cut 4 bases from V and 3 bases from J, with 10 bases between. This CDR3 contains 13 residues. CDR3 coding DNA: TGTGCCAGCAGCTCAGCGGCGGAAGAGACCCAGTACTTC. Translating it yields CASSSAAEETQYF. The full variable domain, rest sourced from reference TRBV9 and TRBJ2-5, is DSGVTQTPKHLITATGQRVTLRCSPRSGDLSVYWYQQSLDQGLQFLIQYYNGEERAKGNILERFSAQQFPDLHSELNLSSLELGDSALYFCASSSAAEETQYFGPGTRLLVL.

This clone was observed a handful of times. This rearrangement joins TRBV6-4 to TRBJ2-4; D possibly corresponds to TRBD2 (6 bases). CDR1 and CDR2 from the germline V gene are MRHNA and SNTAGT. CDR3 length: 10 residues. V lost 11 bases, J lost 9 bases, and 11 bases lay in between. CDR3 loop: CAGGIRIQYF. CDR3 bases: TGTGCCGGGGGGATACGCATTCAGTACTTC.

This CDR3 is CASSLQGSNSPLHF. DNA of the CDR3: TGTGCCAGCAGTTTACAGGGATCCAATTCACCCCTCCACTTT. The chain employs TRBV27 and TRBJ1-6, with D maybe TRBD1 (5 bases). CDR1 is MNHEY and CDR2 is SMNVEV in the germline V gene (reference sequence). Between the trimmed V and J ends, which lost 2 bases and 7 bases, there was a span of 9 bases. This CDR3 region has 14 residues.

This clone was counted between two and nine times. The V call is TRBV13, the J call TRBJ2-7; 9 bases match TRBD2. With 0 bases clipped from V and 0 bases from J, the junction kept 3 bases outside the gene matches. The germline V gene has CDR1 PRHDT and CDR2 FYEKMQ (reference sequence). There are 16 residues in the CDR3. CDR3 nucleotide sequence: TGTGCCAGCAGCTTAGGGACTAGCGGCCACTCCTACGAGCAGTACTTC. Amino acids: CASSLGTSGHSYEQYF.

This sequence joins TRBV7-8 and TRBJ2-7; TRBD2 is a possible D gene (6 bases). Germline V gene data show CDR1 as SGHVS and CDR2 as FQNEAQ. The CDR3 is made up of 16 amino acids. V lost 2 bases and J lost 2, with 16 bases in between. The CDR3 region has the DNA TGTGCCAGCAGCTTACGCCCGGGACTGATTCCCTACGAGCAGTACTTC. Translated: CASSLRPGLIPYEQYF.

The chain's CDR3 is CASSLYGNTGELFF. The CDR3, as DNA: TGTGCCAGCAGCTTATACGGGAACACCGGGGAGCTGTTTTTT. V is TRBV7-2 and J is TRBJ2-2; the D is unclear. Trimming removed 2 bases at V and 1 base at J, with 5 bases between. The germline gives CDR1 SGHTA, CDR2 FQGNSA. The CDR3 has 14 residues.

V gene TRBV6-1 combines with J gene TRBJ1-2; D is unclear. With 5 bases removed from V and 4 bases from J, the gap between germline ends came to 11 bases. Germline-derived CDR1 and CDR2 are MNHNS and SASEGT. The CDR3 is 13 amino acids. The CDR3 loop is CASSTEFFYGYTF. DNA for the CDR3: TGTGCCAGCAGTACAGAGTTTTTCTATGGCTACACCTTC.

This clone has just one count. DNA for the CDR3: TGCGCCAGCAGCCAAGGGGGACTAGCGGAGCTGGATACGCAGTATTTT. It is translated as CASSQGGLAELDTQYF. The V gene is TRBV4-1, the J gene TRBJ2-3, with 11 nucleotides matching TRBD2. CDR3 length: 16 amino acids. The germline gives CDR1 MGHRA, CDR2 YSYEKL. The junction had 6 bases not matched to a gene; V was cut back by 1 base and J by 6 bases.

This rearrangement joins TRBV10-3 to TRBJ2-3; possibly TRBD2 for D (6 bases). V dropped 6 bases and J dropped 4 bases, with 14 bases sitting between them. The CDR3 spans 14 residues. The germline V gene has CDR1 ENHRY and CDR2 SYGVKD. This CDR3 reads CAIRSGRDSDTQYF. The CDR3 DNA follows: TGTGCCATCAGGTCCGGGAGAGACTCAGATACGCAGTATTTT.

The rearrangement joins TRBV7-2 to TRBJ2-3, with TRBD2 as a possible D gene (6 bases). The CDR3 totals 13 residues. The V end lost 3 bases, the J end lost 7 bases, and 11 bases lay between the germline ends. Per the germline V gene, CDR1 is SGHTA and CDR2 is FQGNSA. The CDR3 region has the DNA TGTGCCAGCAGCTTTCGACGCGGGAATACGCAGTATTTT. It encodes CASSFRRGNTQYF.

The chain links TRBV5-1 to TRBJ1-4; a possible D gene is TRBD1 (6 bases). This CDR3 is built from 13 residues. Looked up from germline, CDR1 is SGHRS and CDR2 is YFSETQ. The V end was cut by 8 bases, the J end by 5 bases, with 13 bases between. The CDR3 region has the DNA TGCGCCAGTCAAAGGGACATGAATGAAAAACTGTTTTTT. Translated, it gives CASQRDMNEKLFF.

This clone was recorded a few times. The chain uses TRBV7-6 and TRBJ2-7, with TRBD2 identical over 13 bases. This CDR3 is 15 amino acids long. Germline V CDR1 and CDR2: SGHVS, FNYEAQ. The V segment lost 6 bases and the J segment 6 bases; nucleotides outside the gene matches: 8. CDR3 DNA: TGTGCCAGCAGTACACTAGCGGGAGGGCTCAGCGAGCAGTACTTC. Protein product: CASSTLAGGLSEQYF. Full variable domain (missing parts from reference TRBV7-6 and TRBJ2-7): GAGVSQSPRYKVTKRGQDVALRCDPISGHVSLYWYRQALGQGPEFLTYFNYEAQQDKSGLPNDRFSAERPEGSISTLTIQRTEQRDSAMYRCASSTLAGGLSEQYFGPGTRLTVT.

The genes are TRBV28 and TRBJ1-2, with TRBD1 matching over 9 bases. Per germline, CDR1 MDHEN and CDR2 SYDVKM. V shed 5 bases and J 8 bases; nucleotides not matched to a gene: 12. The CDR3 length is 15 residues. In nucleotides, the CDR3 is TGTGCCAGCAGTCGCCCGGGACAGGGTTTTGGGGGCTACACCTTC. Encoded protein: CASSRPGQGFGGYTF.

The chain combines TRBV5-1 with TRBJ2-7; TRBD1 is a possible D gene (7 bases). The CDR3 runs to 15 residues. Germline CDR1 SGHRS, CDR2 YFSETQ. V lost 4 bases and J 1 base, leaving 15 bases between the germline ends. The CDR3 DNA sequence: TGCGCCAGCAGCGTGCGGGACAGTAAATCCTACGAGCAGTACTTC. Translation gives CASSVRDSKSYEQYF.

The V gene is TRBV28, the J gene TRBJ2-7, with 7 bases lining up with TRBD1. Germline V gene lookup returns CDR1 MDHEN and CDR2 SYDVKM. The trim removed 9 bases at V and 2 bases at J, leaving 7 bases unmatched. The CDR3 sequence is 13 residues long. The CDR3 here is CASRQGGPYEQYF. The CDR3 DNA is TGTGCCAGTAGACAGGGTGGGCCCTACGAGCAGTACTTC. Looking up the rest from reference TRBV28 and TRBJ2-7 gives the full variable domain: DVKVTQSSRYLVKRTGEKVFLECVQDMDHENMFWYRQDPGLGLRLIYFSYDVKMKEKGDIPEGYSVSREKKERFSLILESASTNQTSMYLCASRQGGPYEQYFGPGTRLTVT.

The J gene is TRBJ2-7, the V gene TRBV9; D might be TRBD2 (6 bases). Germline CDR1 and CDR2: SGDLS and YYNGEE. Trimming removed 1 base at V and 7 bases at J, with 12 bases between. The CDR3 spans 13 residues. CDR3 residues: CASSVTGLGEQYF. CDR3 bases: TGTGCCAGCAGCGTAACGGGACTTGGGGAGCAGTACTTC.

This clone was seen only a few times. J is TRBJ2-7 and V is TRBV5-4; D unresolved. There are 16 residues in the CDR3. Germline V gives CDR1 SGHNT, CDR2 YYREEE (reference sequence). Trimming left V 0 bases short and J 1 base short, with 14 bases between. Here the CDR3 DNA reads TGTGCCAGCAGCTTGGGAAATGCCCGCGGTTCCTACGAGCAGTACTTC. Protein sequence: CASSLGNARGSYEQYF.

This CDR3 reads CASSFTGEQFF. CDR3 bases: TGTGCCAGCAGCTTTACTGGTGAGCAGTTCTTC. This chain links TRBV7-2 with TRBJ2-1; D uncertain. V gave up 3 bases and J gave up 9 bases, with 6 bases separating them. Germline loops: CDR1 SGHTA, CDR2 FQGNSA. This CDR3 comprises 11 residues.

This clone was detected a few times. V is TRBV14 and J is TRBJ1-1; TRBD1 is a possible D gene (5 bases). V shed 7 bases and J shed 2 bases, with 17 bases lying between them. Germline loops: CDR1 SGHDN, CDR2 FVKESK. The CDR3 contains 15 residues. For the CDR3, the DNA is TGTGCCAGCATCCATTCCCAGGGAAGTAACACTGAAGCTTTCTTT. This encodes CASIHSQGSNTEAFF.

V usage is TRBV5-1 and J usage is TRBJ1-3, with no clear D. CDR1 SGHRS and CDR2 YFSETQ come from the germline V gene. V lost 5 bases to trimming and J lost 8 bases, with 8 bases between them. This CDR3 comprises 11 residues. In DNA, the CDR3 is TGCGCCAGCAGAGAGATAGACACCATATATTTT. Amino acid sequence: CASREIDTIYF.

The chain joins TRBV6-1 to TRBJ2-2; a weak D match, TRBD1 (5 bases). Germline V gene data show CDR1 as MNHNS and CDR2 as SASEGT. The CDR3 has 15 residues. Trimming left V 7 bases short and J 0 bases short, with 12 bases between. CDR3 loop: CASTRAIANTGELFF. CDR3 bases: TGTGCCAGCACCAGGGCAATCGCGAACACCGGGGAGCTGTTTTTT.

The chain links TRBV7-8 to TRBJ1-5; possibly TRBD1 for D (6 bases). The CDR3 consists of 16 residues. The V end lost 1 base, the J end lost 1 base, and 11 bases lay between the germline ends. CDR1 and CDR2 from the germline V gene are SGHVS and FQNEAQ. The DNA for the CDR3 is TGTGCCAGCAGCTTAGACAGGGCGTTAAGCAATCAGCCCCAGCATTTT. Encoded protein: CASSLDRALSNQPQHF.